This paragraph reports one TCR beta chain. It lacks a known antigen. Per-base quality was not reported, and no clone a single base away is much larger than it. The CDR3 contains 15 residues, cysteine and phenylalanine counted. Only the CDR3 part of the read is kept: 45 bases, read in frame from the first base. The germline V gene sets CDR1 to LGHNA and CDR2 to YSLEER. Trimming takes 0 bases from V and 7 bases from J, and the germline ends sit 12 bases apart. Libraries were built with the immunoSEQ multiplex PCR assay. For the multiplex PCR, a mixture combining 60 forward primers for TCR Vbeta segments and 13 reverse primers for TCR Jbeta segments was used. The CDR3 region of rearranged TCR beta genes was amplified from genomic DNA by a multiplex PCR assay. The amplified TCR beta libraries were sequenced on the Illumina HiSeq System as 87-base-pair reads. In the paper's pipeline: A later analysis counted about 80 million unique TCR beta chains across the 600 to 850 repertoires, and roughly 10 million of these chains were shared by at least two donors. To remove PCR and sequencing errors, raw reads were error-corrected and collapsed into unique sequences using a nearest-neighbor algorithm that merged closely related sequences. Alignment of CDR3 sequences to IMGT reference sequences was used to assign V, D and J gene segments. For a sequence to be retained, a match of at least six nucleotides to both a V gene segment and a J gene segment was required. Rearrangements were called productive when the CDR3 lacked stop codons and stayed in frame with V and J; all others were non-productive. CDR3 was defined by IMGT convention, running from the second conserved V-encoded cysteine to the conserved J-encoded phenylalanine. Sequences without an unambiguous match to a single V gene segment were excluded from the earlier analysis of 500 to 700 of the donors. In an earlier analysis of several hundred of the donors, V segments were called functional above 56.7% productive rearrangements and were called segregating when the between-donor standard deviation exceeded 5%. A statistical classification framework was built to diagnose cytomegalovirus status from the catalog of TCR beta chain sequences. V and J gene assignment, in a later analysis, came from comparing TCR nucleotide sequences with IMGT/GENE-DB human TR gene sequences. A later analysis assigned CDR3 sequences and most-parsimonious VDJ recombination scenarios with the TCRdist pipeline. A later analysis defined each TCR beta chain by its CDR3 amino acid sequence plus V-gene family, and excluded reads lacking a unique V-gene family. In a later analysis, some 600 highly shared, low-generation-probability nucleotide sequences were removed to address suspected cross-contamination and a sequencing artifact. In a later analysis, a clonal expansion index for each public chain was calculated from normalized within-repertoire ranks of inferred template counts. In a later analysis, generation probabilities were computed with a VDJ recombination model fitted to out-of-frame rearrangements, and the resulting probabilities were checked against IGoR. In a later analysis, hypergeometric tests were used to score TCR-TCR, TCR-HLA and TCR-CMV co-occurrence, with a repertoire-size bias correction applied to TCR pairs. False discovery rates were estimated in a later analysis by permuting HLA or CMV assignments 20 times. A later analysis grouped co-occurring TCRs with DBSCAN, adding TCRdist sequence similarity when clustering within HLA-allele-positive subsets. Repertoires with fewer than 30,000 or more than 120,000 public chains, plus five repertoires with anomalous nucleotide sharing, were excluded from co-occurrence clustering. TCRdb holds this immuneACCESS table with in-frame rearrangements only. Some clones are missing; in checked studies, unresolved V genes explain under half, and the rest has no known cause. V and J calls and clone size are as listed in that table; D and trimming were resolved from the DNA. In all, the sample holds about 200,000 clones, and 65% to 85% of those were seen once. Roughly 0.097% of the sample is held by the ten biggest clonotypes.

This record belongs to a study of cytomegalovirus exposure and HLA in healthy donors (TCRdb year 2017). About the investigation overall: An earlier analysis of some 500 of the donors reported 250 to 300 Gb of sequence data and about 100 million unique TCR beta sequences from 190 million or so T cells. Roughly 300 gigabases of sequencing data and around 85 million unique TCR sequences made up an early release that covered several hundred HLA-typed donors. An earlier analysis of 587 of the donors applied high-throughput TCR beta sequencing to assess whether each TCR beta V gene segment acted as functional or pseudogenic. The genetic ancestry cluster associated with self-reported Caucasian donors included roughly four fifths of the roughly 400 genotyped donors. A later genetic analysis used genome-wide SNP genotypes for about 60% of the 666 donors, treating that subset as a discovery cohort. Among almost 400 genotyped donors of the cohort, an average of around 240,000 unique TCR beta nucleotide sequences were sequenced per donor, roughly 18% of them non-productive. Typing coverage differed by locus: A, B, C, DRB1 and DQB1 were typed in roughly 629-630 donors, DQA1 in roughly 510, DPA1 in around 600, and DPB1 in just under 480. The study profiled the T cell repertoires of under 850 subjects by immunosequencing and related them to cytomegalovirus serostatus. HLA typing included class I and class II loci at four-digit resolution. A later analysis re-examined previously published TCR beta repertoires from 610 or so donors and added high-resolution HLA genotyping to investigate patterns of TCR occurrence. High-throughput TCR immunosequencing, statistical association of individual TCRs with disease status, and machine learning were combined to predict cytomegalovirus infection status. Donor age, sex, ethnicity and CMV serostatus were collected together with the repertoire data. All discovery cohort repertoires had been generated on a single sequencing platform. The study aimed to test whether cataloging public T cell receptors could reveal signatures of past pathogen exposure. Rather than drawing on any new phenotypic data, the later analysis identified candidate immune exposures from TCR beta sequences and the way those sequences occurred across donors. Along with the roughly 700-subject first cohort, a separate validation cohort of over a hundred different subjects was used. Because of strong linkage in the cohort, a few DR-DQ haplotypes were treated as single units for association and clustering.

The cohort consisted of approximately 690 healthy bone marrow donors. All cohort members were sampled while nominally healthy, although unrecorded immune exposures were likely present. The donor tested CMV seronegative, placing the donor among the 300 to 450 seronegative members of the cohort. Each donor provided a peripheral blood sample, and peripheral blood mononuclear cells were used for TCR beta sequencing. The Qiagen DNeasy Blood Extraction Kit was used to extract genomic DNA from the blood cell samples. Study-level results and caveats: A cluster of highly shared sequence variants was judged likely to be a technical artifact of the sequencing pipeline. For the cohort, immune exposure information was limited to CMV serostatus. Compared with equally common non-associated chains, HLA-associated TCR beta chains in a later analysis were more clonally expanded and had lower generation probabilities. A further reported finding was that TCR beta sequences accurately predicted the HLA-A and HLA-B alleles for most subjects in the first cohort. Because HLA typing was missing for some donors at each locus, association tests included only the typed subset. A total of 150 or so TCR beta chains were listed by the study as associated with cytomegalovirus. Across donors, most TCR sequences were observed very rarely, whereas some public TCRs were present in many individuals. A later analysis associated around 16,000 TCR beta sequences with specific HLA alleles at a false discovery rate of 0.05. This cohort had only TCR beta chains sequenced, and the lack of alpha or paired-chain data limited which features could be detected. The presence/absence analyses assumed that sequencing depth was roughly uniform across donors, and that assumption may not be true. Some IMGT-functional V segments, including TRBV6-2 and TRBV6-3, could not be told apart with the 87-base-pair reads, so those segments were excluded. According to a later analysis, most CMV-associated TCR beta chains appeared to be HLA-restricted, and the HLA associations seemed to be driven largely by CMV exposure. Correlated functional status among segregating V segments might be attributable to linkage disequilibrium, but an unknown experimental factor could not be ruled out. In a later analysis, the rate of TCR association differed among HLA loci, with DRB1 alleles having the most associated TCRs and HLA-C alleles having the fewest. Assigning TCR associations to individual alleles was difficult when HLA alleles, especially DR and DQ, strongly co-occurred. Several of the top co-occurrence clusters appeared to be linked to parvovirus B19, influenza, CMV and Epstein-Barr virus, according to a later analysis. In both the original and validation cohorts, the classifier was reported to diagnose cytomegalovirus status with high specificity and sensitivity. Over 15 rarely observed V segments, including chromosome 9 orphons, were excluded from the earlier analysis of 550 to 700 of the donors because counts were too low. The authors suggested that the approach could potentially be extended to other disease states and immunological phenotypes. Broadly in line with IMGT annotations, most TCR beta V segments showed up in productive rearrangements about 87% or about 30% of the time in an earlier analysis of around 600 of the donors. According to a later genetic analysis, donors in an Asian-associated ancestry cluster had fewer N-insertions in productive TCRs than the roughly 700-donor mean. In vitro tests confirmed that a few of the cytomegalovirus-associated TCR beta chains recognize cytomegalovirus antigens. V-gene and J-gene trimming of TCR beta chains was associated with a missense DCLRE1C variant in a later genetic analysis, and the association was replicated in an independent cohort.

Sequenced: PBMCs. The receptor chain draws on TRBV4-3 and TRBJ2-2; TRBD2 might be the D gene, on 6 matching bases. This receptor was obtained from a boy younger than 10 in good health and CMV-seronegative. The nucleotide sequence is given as TGCGCCAGCAGCCAAGATCGAAGGGGAGGCGGGGAGCTGTTTTTT. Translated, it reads CASSQDRRGGGELFF.